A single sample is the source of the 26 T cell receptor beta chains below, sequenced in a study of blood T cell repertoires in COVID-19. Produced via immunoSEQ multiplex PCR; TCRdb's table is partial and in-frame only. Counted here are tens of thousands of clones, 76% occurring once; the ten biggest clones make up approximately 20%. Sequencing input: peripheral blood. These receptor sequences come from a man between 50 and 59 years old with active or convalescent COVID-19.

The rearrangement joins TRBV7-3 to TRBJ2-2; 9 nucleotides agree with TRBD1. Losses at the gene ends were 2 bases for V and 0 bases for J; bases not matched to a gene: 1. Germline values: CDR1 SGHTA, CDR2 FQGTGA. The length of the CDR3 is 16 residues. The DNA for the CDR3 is TGTGCCAGCAGCTTAGACAGGGGGACGAACACCGGGGAGCTGTTTTTT. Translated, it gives CASSLDRGTNTGELFF.

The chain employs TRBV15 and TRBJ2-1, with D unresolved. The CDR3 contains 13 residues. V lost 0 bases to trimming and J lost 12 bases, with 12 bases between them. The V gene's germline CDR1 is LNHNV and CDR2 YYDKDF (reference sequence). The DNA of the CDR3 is TGTGCCACCAGCAGAGATCCTGACTCCCGGCAGTTCTTC. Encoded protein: CATSRDPDSRQFF.

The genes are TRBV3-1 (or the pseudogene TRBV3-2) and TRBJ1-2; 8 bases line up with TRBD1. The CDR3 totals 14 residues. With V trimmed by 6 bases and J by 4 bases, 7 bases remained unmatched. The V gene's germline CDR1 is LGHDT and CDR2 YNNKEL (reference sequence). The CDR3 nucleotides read TGTGCCAGCAGTTTCCGGACAGGGCTCTATGGCTACACCTTC. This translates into CASSFRTGLYGYTF.

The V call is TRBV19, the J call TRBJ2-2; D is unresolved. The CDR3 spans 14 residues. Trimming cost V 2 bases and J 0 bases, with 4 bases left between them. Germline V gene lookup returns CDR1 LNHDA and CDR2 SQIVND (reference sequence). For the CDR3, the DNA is TGTGCCAGTAGTATACTAGCGAACACCGGGGAGCTGTTTTTT. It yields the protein CASSILANTGELFF.

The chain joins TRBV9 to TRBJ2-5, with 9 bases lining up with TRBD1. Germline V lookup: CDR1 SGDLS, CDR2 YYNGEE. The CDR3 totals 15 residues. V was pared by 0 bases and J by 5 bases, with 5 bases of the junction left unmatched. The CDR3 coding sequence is TGTGCCAGCAGCGTAGACGGGACAGGGCCCGAGACCCAGTACTTC. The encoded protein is CASSVDGTGPETQYF.

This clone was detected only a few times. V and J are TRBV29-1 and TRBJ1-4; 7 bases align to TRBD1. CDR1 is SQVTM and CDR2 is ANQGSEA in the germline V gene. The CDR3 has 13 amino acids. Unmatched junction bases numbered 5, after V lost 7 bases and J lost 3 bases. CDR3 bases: TGCAGCGGACGGGACAGTCCTAATGAAAAACTGTTTTTT. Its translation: CSGRDSPNEKLFF. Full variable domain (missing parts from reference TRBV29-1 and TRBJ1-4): SAVISQKPSRDICQRGTSLTIQCQVDSQVTMMFWYRQQPGQSLTLIATANQGSEATYESGFVIDKFPISRPNLTFSTLTVSNMSPEDSSIYLCSGRDSPNEKLFFGSGTQLSVL.

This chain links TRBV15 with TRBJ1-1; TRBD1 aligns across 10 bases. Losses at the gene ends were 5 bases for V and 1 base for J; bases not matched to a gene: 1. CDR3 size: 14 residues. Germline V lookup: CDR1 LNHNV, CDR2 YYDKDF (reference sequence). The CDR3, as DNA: TGTGCCACCAGCTGGACAGGGGGGAACACTGAAGCTTTCTTT. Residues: CATSWTGGNTEAFF. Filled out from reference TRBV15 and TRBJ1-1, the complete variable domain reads DAMVIQNPRYQVTQFGKPVTLSCSQTLNHNVMYWYQQKSSQAPKLLFHYYDKDFNNEADTPDNFQSRRPNTSFCFLDIRSPGLGDTAMYLCATSWTGGNTEAFFGQGTRLTVV.

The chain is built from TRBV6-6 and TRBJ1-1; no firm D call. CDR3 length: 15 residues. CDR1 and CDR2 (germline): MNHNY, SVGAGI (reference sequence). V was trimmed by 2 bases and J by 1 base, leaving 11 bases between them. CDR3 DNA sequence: TGTGCCAGCAGTTACGCACCCGGGTCGAACACTGAAGCTTTCTTT. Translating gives CASSYAPGSNTEAFF.

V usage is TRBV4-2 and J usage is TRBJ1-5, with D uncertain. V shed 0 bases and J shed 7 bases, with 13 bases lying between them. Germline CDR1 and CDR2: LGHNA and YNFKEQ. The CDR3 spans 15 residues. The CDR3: CASSQDFRFGQPQHF. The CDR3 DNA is TGTGCCAGCAGCCAAGATTTCAGGTTCGGACAGCCCCAGCATTTT.

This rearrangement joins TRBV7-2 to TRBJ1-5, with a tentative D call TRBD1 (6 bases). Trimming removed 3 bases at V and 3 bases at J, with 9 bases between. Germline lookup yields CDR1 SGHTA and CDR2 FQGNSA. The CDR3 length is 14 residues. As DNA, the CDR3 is TGTGCCAGCAGCTTGAGACAGGACAATCAGCCCCAGCATTTT. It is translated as CASSLRQDNQPQHF.

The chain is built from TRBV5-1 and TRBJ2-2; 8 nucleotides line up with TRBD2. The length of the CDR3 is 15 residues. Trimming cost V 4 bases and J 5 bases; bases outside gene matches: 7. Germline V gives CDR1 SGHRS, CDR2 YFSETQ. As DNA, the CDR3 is TGCGCCAGCAGCGAGGACGGGAGGGGGACCGGGGAGCTGTTTTTT. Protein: CASSEDGRGTGELFF.

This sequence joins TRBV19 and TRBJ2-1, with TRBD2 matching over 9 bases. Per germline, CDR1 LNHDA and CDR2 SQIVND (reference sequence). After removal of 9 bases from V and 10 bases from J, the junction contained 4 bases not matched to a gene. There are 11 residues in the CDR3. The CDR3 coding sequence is TGTGCCAGCAACCTAGCGGGAGAGCAGTTCTTC. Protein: CASNLAGEQFF.

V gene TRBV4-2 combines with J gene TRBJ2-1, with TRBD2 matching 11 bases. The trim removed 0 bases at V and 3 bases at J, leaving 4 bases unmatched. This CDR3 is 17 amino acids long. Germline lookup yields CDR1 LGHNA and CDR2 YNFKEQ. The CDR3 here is CASSQDPTSGGYNEQFF. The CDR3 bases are TGTGCCAGCAGCCAAGATCCCACTAGCGGGGGCTACAATGAGCAGTTCTTC.

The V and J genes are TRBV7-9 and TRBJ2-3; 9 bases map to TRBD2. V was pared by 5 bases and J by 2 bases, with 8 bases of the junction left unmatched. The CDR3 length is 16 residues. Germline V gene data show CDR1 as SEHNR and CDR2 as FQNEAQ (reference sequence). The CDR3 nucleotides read TGTGCCAGCAGCCCTTCAATAGCGGGGGCCACAGATACGCAGTATTTT. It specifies CASSPSIAGATDTQYF.

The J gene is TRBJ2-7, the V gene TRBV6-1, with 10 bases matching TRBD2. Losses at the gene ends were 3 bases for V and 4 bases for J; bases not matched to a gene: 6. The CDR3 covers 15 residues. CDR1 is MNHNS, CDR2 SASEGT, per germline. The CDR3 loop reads CASSESGRAWYEQYF. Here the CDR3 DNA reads TGTGCCAGCAGTGAGAGCGGGAGGGCCTGGTACGAGCAGTACTTC.

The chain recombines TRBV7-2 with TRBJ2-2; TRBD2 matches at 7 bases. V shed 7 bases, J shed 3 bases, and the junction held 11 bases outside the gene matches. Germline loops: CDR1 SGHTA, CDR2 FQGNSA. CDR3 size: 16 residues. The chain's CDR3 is CASTSRGGSDTGELFF. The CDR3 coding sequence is TGTGCCAGCACCTCGCGGGGCGGGAGCGACACCGGGGAGCTGTTTTTT. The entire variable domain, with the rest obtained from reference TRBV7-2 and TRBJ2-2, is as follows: GAGVSQSPSNKVTEKGKDVELRCDPISGHTALYWYRQSLGQGLEFLIYFQGNSAPDKSGLPSDRFSAERTGGSVSTLTIQRTQQEDSAVYLCASTSRGGSDTGELFFGEGSRLTVL.

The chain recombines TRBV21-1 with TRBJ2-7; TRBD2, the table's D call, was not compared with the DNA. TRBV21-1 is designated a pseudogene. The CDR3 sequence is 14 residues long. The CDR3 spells CASPGGGSSYEQYF. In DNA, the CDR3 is TGTGCCAGCCCCGGGGGCGGGAGCTCCTACGAGCAGTACTTC.

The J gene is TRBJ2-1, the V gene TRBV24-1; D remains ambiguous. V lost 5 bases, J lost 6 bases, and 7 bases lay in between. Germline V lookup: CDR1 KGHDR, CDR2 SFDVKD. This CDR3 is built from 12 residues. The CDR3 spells CATSGRSNEQFF. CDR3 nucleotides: TGTGCCACCAGTGGGAGAAGCAATGAGCAGTTCTTC.

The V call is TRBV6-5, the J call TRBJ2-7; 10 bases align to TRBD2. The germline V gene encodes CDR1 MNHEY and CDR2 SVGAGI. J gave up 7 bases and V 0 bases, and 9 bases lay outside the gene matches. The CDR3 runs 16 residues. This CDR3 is CASSYSWASGSREQYF. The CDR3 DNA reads TGTGCCAGCAGTTACTCGTGGGCTAGCGGGAGTCGTGAGCAGTACTTC.

CDR3 sequence reads: CASSDLIWGQEYEQYF. The CDR3, as DNA: TGTGCCAGCAGTGATCTAATATGGGGACAGGAGTACGAGCAGTACTTC. The gene calls are TRBV2 and TRBJ2-7; 8 bases align to TRBD1. This CDR3 comprises 16 residues. J gave up 4 bases and V 3 bases, and 11 bases lay outside the gene matches. Looked up from germline, CDR1 is SNHLY and CDR2 is FYNNEI. Variable domain in full (rest from reference TRBV2 and TRBJ2-7): EPEVTQTPSHQVTQMGQEVILRCVPISNHLYFYWYRQILGQKVEFLVSFYNNEISEKSEIFDDQFSVERPDGSNFTLKIRSTKLEDSAMYFCASSDLIWGQEYEQYFGPGTRLTVT.

CDR3 bases: TGCGCCAGCAGCTTGAAAGGTGGGGGGGAGACCCAGTACTTC. This translates into CASSLKGGGETQYF. The rearrangement joins TRBV5-1 to TRBJ2-5; TRBD2 is a possible D gene (6 bases). Germline V gives CDR1 SGHRS, CDR2 YFSETQ. The germline V and J ends were trimmed by 1 base and 5 bases, with 12 bases remaining between them. The CDR3 consists of 14 residues.

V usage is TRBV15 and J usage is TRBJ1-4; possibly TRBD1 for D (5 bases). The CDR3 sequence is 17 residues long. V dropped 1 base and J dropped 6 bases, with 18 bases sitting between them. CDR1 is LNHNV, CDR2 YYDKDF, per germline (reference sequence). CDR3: CATSRGAGNVVDEKLFF. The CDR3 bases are TGTGCCACCAGCAGAGGCGCAGGGAATGTAGTGGATGAAAAACTGTTTTTT.

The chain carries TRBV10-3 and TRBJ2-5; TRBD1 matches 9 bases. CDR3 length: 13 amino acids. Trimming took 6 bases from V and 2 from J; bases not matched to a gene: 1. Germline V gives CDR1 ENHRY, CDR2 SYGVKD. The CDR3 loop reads CAIRGTGQETQYF. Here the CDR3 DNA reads TGTGCCATCAGAGGGACAGGGCAAGAGACCCAGTACTTC.

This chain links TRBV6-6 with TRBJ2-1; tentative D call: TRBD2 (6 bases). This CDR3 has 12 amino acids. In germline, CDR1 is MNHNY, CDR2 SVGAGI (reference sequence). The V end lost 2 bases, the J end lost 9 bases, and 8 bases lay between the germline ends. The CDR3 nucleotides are TGTGCCAGCAGTTACGTTAGCGGTGAGCAGTTCTTC. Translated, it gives CASSYVSGEQFF.

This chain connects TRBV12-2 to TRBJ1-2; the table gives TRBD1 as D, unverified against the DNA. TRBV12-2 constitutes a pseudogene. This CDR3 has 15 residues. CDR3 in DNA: TGTGCAAGTCGCTTTGCCCCCCCAGGGTGGAATGGCTACACCTTC. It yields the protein CASRFAPPGWNGYTF.

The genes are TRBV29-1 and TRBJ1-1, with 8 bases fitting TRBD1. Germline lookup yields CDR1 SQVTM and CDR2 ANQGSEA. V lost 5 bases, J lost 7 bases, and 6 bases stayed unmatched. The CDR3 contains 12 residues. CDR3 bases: TGCAGCGTTCAGCAGGGGGCCCTTGAAGCTTTCTTT. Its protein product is CSVQQGALEAFF.